Listed here is a single T cell receptor (beta chain). Its matching antigen is unknown. Deletions cut 7 bases from V and 4 bases from J, with 16 bases between. CDR1 is DFQATT and CDR2 is SNEGSKA in the germline V gene (reference sequence). The CDR3 loop spans 14 amino acids. These data come from a study of T cell repertoires in cytomegalovirus infection. Study at large: An indication of both CMV infection and matching HLA type came from public TCR beta signatures.

General study points: Pooled public TCR beta family frequency picked out CMV carriers with the relevant HLA.

TCRdb reanalysed the reads using MiXCR and keeps one entry per CDR3 protein. Among 830,000 or so distinct CDR3 sequences listed, 30% to 35% were seen once. This clonotype was sampled from a human donor in good health (CMV status not recorded). Some clones in this sample may be carry-over from other donors' samples. Here the sequenced sample was cultured CD8+ T cells from PBMCs, taken from culture after CMV antigen stimulation. J is TRBJ1-4 and V is TRBV20-1; weak D call: TRBD1 (5 bases). CDR3 sequence: CSVMPRQNNEKLFF. CDR3 nucleotide sequence: TGCAGTGTTATGCCCAGACAGAATAATGAAAAACTGTTTTTT.